The sequence of this T cell receptor beta chain was determined in a study of shared clonotypes between healthy human individuals. General study points: Several donors shared about 5% of their naive CD4 clonotypes. In having few donors, the study represented limited genetic and exposure-history diversity.

Measured with immunoSEQ multiplex PCR; TCRdb has only the in-frame clones, and not every one. In the table there are around 1.6 million clones, approximately 98% of which are singletons. From germline, CDR1 is SGHVS and CDR2 FQNEAQ. V lost 6 bases and J lost 0, with 9 bases in between. The CDR3 is made up of 14 amino acids. Of note for this clone: Its antigen is undetermined.

The specimen was naive CD4+ T cells sorted from blood. The subset denotes: CD45RA+ positively selected. This receptor was obtained from a man aged 30 to 45 in good health. The chain joins TRBV7-8 to TRBJ2-1; D is unclear. The CDR3 DNA reads as TGTGCCAGCAGGCGGTTTGACTCCTACAATGAGCAGTTCTTC. It codes for CASRRFDSYNEQFF.